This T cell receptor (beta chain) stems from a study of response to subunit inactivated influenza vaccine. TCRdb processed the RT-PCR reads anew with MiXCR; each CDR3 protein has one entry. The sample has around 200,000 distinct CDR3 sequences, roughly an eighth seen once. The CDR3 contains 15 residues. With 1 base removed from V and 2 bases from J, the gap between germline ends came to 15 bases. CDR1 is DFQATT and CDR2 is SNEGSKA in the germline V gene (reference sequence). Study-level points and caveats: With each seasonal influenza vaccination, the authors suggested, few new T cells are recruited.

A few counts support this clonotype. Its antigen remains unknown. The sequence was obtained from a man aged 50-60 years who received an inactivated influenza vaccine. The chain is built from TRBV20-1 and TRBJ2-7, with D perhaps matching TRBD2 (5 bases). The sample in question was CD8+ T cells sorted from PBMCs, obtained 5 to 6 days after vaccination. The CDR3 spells CSARVLRTSTYEQYF. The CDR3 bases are TGCAGTGCTAGAGTTCTTCGAACTAGTACCTACGAGCAGTACTTC.